This passage covers 27 T cell receptor beta chains from one sample sequenced in a study of cytomegalovirus exposure and HLA in healthy donors. A multiplex PCR was run with 60 Vbeta primers and 13 Jbeta primers. The assay was immunoSEQ multiplex PCR, and TCRdb's table has in-frame clones only and misses some. This sample has fewer than 150,000 clones, with 70% to 80% found just once. What was sequenced was PBMCs. The receptor source for this set is a young man in good health and CMV-seronegative.

V is TRBV5-1 and J is TRBJ2-2; possibly TRBD1 for D (6 bases). CDR1 and CDR2 from the germline V gene are SGHRS and YFSETQ. Trimming removed 1 base at V and 2 bases at J, with 9 bases between. The CDR3 sequence is 15 residues long. CDR3 amino acids: CASSLTGRNTGELFF. CDR3 DNA sequence: TGCGCCAGCAGCTTGACAGGGCGAAACACCGGGGAGCTGTTTTTT.

The DNA of the CDR3 is TGTGCCAGTAGTATGTCGGGGGAGAAGGCTTTCTTT. Translated, it gives CASSMSGEKAFF. The rearrangement joins TRBV19 to TRBJ1-1, with D possibly matching TRBD1 (5 bases). Germline values: CDR1 LNHDA, CDR2 SQIVND (reference sequence). Trimming took 3 bases from V and 11 from J, leaving 13 bases between them. The CDR3 extends over 12 amino acids.

V is TRBV5-4 and J is TRBJ2-6; TRBD2 matches at 14 bases. V lost 7 bases, J lost 4 bases, and 7 bases stayed unmatched. Germline V gene data show CDR1 as SGHNT and CDR2 as YYREEE (reference sequence). This CDR3 has 17 residues. As DNA, the CDR3 is TGTGCCAGCCAGGGACTAGCGGGAGCTGACGGGGCCAACGTCCTGACTTTC. Protein product: CASQGLAGADGANVLTF.

This chain links TRBV28 with TRBJ2-5; no reliable D call. The CDR3 is 11 residues long. CDR1 and CDR2 from the germline V gene are MDHEN and SYDVKM. Between the trimmed V and J ends, which lost 2 bases and 4 bases, there was a span of 2 bases. The CDR3 nucleotides are TGTGCCAGCAGTTTACTAGAGACCCAGTACTTC. Residues: CASSLLETQYF.

The chain joins TRBV25-1 to TRBJ1-4; 9 nucleotides line up with TRBD1. The V segment lost 6 bases and the J segment 3 bases; nucleotides outside the gene matches: 11. CDR1 MGHDK and CDR2 SYGVNS come from the germline V gene. The CDR3 has 17 residues. The CDR3 sequence: CASRASTRQGANEKLFF. The CDR3 DNA is TGTGCCAGCAGAGCCTCCACCCGACAGGGGGCTAATGAAAAACTGTTTTTT.

The chain joins TRBV5-1 to TRBJ2-1; possibly TRBD1 for D (5 bases). The germline V and J ends were trimmed by 2 bases and 2 bases, with 17 bases remaining between them. From germline, CDR1 is SGHRS and CDR2 YFSETQ. The CDR3 totals 17 residues. The CDR3 region has the DNA TGCGCCAGCAGCTTACCTCCCGGACACATGGCCTACAATGAGCAGTTCTTC. Its translation is CASSLPPGHMAYNEQFF.

The rearrangement joins TRBV5-6 to TRBJ1-3; 9 nucleotides match TRBD1. The V gene end was trimmed by 4 bases and the J gene end by 11 bases; junction bases not matched to a gene: 7. The CDR3 spans 13 residues. CDR1 is SGHDT and CDR2 is YYEEEE in the germline V gene. CDR3 protein: CASSAGTGSSIYF. The CDR3 DNA is TGTGCCAGCAGCGCCGGGACAGGGTCCTCCATATATTTT.

V usage is TRBV5-1 and J usage is TRBJ2-3; 12 nucleotides line up with TRBD2. The CDR3 is 15 residues long. Trimming took 9 bases from V and 2 from J; bases not matched to a gene: 7. Per germline, CDR1 SGHRS and CDR2 YFSETQ. The CDR3 region has the DNA TGCGCCACGACCACTAGCGGGAGGTTCACAGATACGCAGTATTTT. This codes for CATTTSGRFTDTQYF. Based on the CDR3 plus reference TRBV5-1 and TRBJ2-3, the full variable domain is KAGVTQTPRYLIKTRGQQVTLSCSPISGHRSVSWYQQTPGQGLQFLFEYFSETQRNKGNFPGRFSGRQFSNSRSEMNVSTLELGDSALYLCATTTSGRFTDTQYFGPGTRLTVL.

This clone was seen only a few times. V is TRBV4-1 and J is TRBJ1-4, with D possibly matching TRBD1 (6 bases). V was pared by 3 bases and J by 8 bases, with 16 bases between. CDR3 length: 15 residues. In germline, CDR1 is MGHRA, CDR2 YSYEKL. CDR3 sequence reads: CASSQWGQEEEKLFF. CDR3 DNA sequence: TGCGCCAGCAGCCAGTGGGGGCAAGAGGAAGAAAAACTGTTTTTT.

The V and J genes are TRBV9 and TRBJ2-5, with 8 bases aligning to TRBD2. This CDR3 spans 15 amino acids. The J segment lost 5 bases and the V segment lost 7 bases, leaving 13 bases of the junction unmatched. Germline V gene sequence: CDR1 SGDLS, CDR2 YYNGEE. The CDR3 protein is CASGRGGESWETQYF. The CDR3 nucleotides are TGTGCCAGCGGCCGGGGGGGAGAGAGCTGGGAGACCCAGTACTTC.

This clone was seen once. CDR3: CAWRGGGSIYEQYF. Written as DNA, the CDR3 is TGTGCCTGGAGGGGCGGGGGGTCCATTTACGAGCAGTACTTC. This chain uses TRBV30 with TRBJ2-7; 8 bases are shared with TRBD2. Germline assignment: CDR1 GTSNPN and CDR2 SVGIG (reference sequence). The V and J ends lost 3 bases and 4 bases, in that order; junction bases with no gene match: 8. This CDR3 contains 14 residues.

The chain uses TRBV13 and TRBJ1-2; D is undetermined. CDR3 length equals 13 residues. The germline V gene encodes CDR1 PRHDT and CDR2 FYEKMQ (reference sequence). V was clipped by 5 bases and J by 4 bases, with 11 bases between them. CDR3: CASSLGSSYGYTF. Written as DNA, the CDR3 is TGTGCCAGCAGCCTCGGGAGCTCCTATGGCTACACCTTC. Together with reference TRBV13 and TRBJ1-2, the CDR3 gives the full variable domain: AAGVIQSPRHLIKEKRETATLKCYPIPRHDTVYWYQQGPGQDPQFLISFYEKMQSDKGSIPDRFSAQQFSDYHSELNMSSLELGDSALYFCASSLGSSYGYTFGSGTRLTVV.

The rearrangement uses TRBV28 and TRBJ1-1, with no clear D. V lost 2 bases and J 3 bases, leaving 13 bases between the germline ends. Germline V gene data show CDR1 as MDHEN and CDR2 as SYDVKM. CDR3 size: 15 residues. The CDR3 here is CASSLGGQDYTEAFF. CDR3 DNA: TGTGCCAGCAGTTTAGGCGGGCAGGACTACACTGAAGCTTTCTTT.

The chain links TRBV19 to TRBJ1-3; the D is unclear. The CDR3 loop spans 14 amino acids. Trimming left V 11 bases short and J 0 bases short, with 14 bases between. Germline CDR1 is LNHDA and CDR2 is SQIVND (reference sequence). CDR3 nucleotide sequence: TGTGCCTCCCTCAATGAGCCCTCTGGAAACACCATATATTTT. It codes for CASLNEPSGNTIYF.

In its sample, this clone was seen a few times. This chain joins TRBV28 and TRBJ1-3; D gene unclear. V was pared by 5 bases and J by 3 bases, with 14 bases between. The germline V gene encodes CDR1 MDHEN and CDR2 SYDVKM. The CDR3 covers 15 residues. CDR3 protein: CASSAGFDDGNTIYF. Written as DNA, the CDR3 is TGTGCCAGCAGTGCCGGGTTTGATGATGGAAACACCATATATTTT.

This chain connects TRBV6-5 to TRBJ2-7, with no clear D. This CDR3 comprises 15 residues. V lost 0 bases to trimming and J lost 3 bases, with 12 bases between them. Per the germline V gene, CDR1 is MNHEY and CDR2 is SVGAGI. In DNA form, the CDR3 reads TGTGCCAGCAGTTACTCGATCCCTAGTCGCTACGAGCAGTACTTC. Its protein is CASSYSIPSRYEQYF.

There are a few counts of this clone. J is TRBJ1-5 and V is TRBV19, with D possibly matching TRBD1 (5 bases). This CDR3 contains 16 residues. V was cut by 4 bases and J by 1 base, with 14 bases left in between. Germline V gene data show CDR1 as LNHDA and CDR2 as SQIVND (reference sequence). As DNA, the CDR3 is TGTGCCAGTAGTAACCATCACCGACAGAGCAATCAGCCCCAGCATTTT. It codes for CASSNHHRQSNQPQHF.

This clone was counted between two and nine times. The rearrangement links TRBV4-2 to TRBJ1-5; 8 bases are a match to TRBD1. The CDR3 loop spans 14 amino acids. V trimming: 3 bases; J trimming: 7 bases; junction bases outside the gene matches: 5. Germline lookup yields CDR1 LGHNA and CDR2 YNFKEQ. The CDR3 nucleotides are TGTGCCAGCAGCCATCCAGGGGGCGCCCAGCCCCAGCATTTT. Its translation: CASSHPGGAQPQHF.

The chain joins TRBV18 to TRBJ2-5; D ambiguous. Germline V CDR1 and CDR2: KGHSH, LQKENI. V was clipped by 3 bases and J by 1 base, with 3 bases between them. The CDR3 has 12 amino acids. As DNA, the CDR3 is TGTGCCAGCTCACCTATCCAAGAGACCCAGTACTTC. This sequence encodes CASSPIQETQYF.

The genes are TRBV18 and TRBJ2-5, with TRBD1 matching over 9 bases. The CDR3 spans 13 residues. The V gene's germline CDR1 is KGHSH and CDR2 LQKENI. Germline trimming cut 6 bases from V and 5 bases from J; bases unmatched to any gene: 4. CDR3 bases: TGTGCCAGCTCCGACAGGGGGATTGAGACCCAGTACTTC. Its translation: CASSDRGIETQYF.

The rearrangement links TRBV30 to TRBJ2-1, with D perhaps matching TRBD1 (5 bases). CDR1 and CDR2 from the germline V gene are GTSNPN and SVGIG (reference sequence). The CDR3 extends over 16 amino acids. V lost 0 bases to trimming and J lost 0 bases, with 12 bases between them. CDR3 sequence: CAWSVQAASSYNEQFF. In DNA, the CDR3 is TGTGCCTGGAGTGTACAGGCGGCTAGCTCCTACAATGAGCAGTTCTTC. The variable domain in full, with the rest retrieved from reference TRBV30 and TRBJ2-1, is SQTIHQWPATLVQPVGSPLSLECTVEGTSNPNLYWYRQAAGRGLQLLFYSVGIGQISSEVPQNLSASRPQDRQFILSSKKLLLSDSGFYLCAWSVQAASSYNEQFFGPGTRLTVL.

J is TRBJ2-1 and V is TRBV19; 10 positions match TRBD1. From germline, CDR1 is LNHDA and CDR2 SQIVND (reference sequence). CDR3 size: 15 residues. With 4 bases clipped from V and 7 bases from J, the junction kept 7 bases outside the gene matches. CDR3 sequence: CASSRETGGENEQFF. CDR3 DNA: TGTGCCAGTAGTAGGGAGACAGGGGGCGAGAATGAGCAGTTCTTC.

The CDR3 DNA is TGTGCCAGCAGTGAACGAGGTGGAGGCTCTGGAAACACCATATATTTT. Protein: CASSERGGGSGNTIYF. The chain uses TRBV6-1 and TRBJ1-3; no firm D call. The CDR3 totals 16 residues. V lost 2 bases, J lost 0 bases, and 11 bases lay in between. Per germline, CDR1 MNHNS and CDR2 SASEGT.

The CDR3 sequence: CASSLTGAGANVLTF. CDR3 bases: TGTGCCAGCAGCCTCACAGGGGCTGGGGCCAACGTCCTGACTTTC. This sequence joins TRBV5-6 and TRBJ2-6; the match to TRBD1 covers 7 bases. The CDR3 covers 15 residues. Losses at the gene ends were 4 bases for V and 2 bases for J; bases not matched to a gene: 3. Germline CDR1 SGHDT, CDR2 YYEEEE.

The V and J genes are TRBV27 and TRBJ2-6; TRBD1 matches 10 bases. Germline values: CDR1 MNHEY, CDR2 SMNVEV (reference sequence). The CDR3 spans 17 residues. With 6 bases clipped from V and 1 base from J, the junction kept 6 bases outside the gene matches. The CDR3 coding sequence is TGTGCCAGCAGCCGGGACAGGGGATTTTCTGGGGCCAACGTCCTGACTTTC. Protein sequence: CASSRDRGFSGANVLTF. Complete variable domain (other parts from reference TRBV27 and TRBJ2-6): EAQVTQNPRYLITVTGKKLTVTCSQNMNHEYMSWYRQDPGLGLRQIYYSMNVEVTDKGDVPEGYKVSRKEKRNFPLILESPSPNQTSLYFCASSRDRGFSGANVLTFGAGSRLTVL.

The chain carries TRBV5-6 and TRBJ2-1; 7 nucleotides align to TRBD2. This CDR3 has 15 residues. Germline CDR1 is SGHDT and CDR2 is YYEEEE. V dropped 4 bases and J dropped 6; count of bases not matched to a gene: 10. In DNA form, the CDR3 reads TGTGCCAGCAGCCCAAGCGGGGAACGGGTCAATGAGCAGTTCTTC. Amino acids: CASSPSGERVNEQFF.

This clone was counted once. The genes are TRBV5-4 and TRBJ2-5, with 11 bases aligning to TRBD2. V trimming: 1 base; J trimming: 5 bases; junction bases outside the gene matches: 1. Germline CDR1 is SGHNT and CDR2 is YYREEE (reference sequence). The CDR3 length is 14 residues. CDR3 coding DNA: TGTGCCAGCAGCTTGACTAGCGGGAGTGAGACCCAGTACTTC. Translated: CASSLTSGSETQYF.